This T cell receptor beta chain is drawn from a study of cytomegalovirus exposure and HLA in healthy donors. General study results and limits: Within an earlier analysis, most TCR beta V segments proved productive either about 87% or about 30% of the time.

Worth noting for this clone: Its antigen is unidentified.

With 6 bases clipped from V and 0 bases from J, the junction kept 14 bases outside the gene matches. Germline V gene data show CDR1 as ENHRY and CDR2 as SYGVKD. CDR3 length: 19 amino acids. Primers: 60 Vbeta forward and 13 Jbeta reverse. Clones were read by immunoSEQ multiplex PCR, and TCRdb kept only the in-frame ones, dropping some. The top ten hold about 3.5% of the sample, which has 120,000 or so clones, about three quarters seen once. Participants comprised healthy donors of bone marrow. The gene calls are TRBV10-3 and TRBJ2-3; 11 bases line up with TRBD2. The receptor was derived from a man aged 25-40 years in good health and CMV-seronegative. Sequencing was carried out using PBMCs. In DNA form, the CDR3 reads TGTGCCATCAGAGCCCGCCTAGCGGGGGGCGCTACTAGCACAGATACGCAGTATTTT. Amino acids: CAIRARLAGGATSTDTQYF.